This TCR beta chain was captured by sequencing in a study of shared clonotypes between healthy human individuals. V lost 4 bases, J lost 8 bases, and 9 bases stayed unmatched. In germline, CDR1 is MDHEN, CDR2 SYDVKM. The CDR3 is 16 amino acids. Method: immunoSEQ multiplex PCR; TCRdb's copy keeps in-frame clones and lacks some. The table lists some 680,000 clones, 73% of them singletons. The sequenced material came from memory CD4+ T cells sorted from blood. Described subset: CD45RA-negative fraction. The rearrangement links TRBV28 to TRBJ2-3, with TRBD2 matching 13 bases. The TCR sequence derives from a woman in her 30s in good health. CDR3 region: CASSSHGTSGKGTQYF. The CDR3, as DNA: TGTGCCAGCAGTTCCCACGGGACTAGCGGGAAAGGTACGCAGTATTTT.